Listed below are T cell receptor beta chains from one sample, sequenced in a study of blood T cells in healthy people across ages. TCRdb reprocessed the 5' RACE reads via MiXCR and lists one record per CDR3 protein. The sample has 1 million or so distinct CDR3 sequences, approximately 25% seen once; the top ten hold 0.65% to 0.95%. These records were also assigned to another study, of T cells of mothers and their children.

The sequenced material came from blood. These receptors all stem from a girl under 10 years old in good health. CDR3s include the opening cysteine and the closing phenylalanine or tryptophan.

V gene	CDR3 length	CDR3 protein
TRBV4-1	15	CASIQEEDRTYEQYF
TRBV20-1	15	CSARSTSGVADTQYF
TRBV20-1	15	CSASHRSEGRYGYTF
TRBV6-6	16	CASSSRASLGANVLTF
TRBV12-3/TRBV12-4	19	CASSSLATGDLGGNQPQHF
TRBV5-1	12	CASHEPEETQYF
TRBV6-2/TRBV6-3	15	CASSWDSYSNQPQHF
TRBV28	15	CASSIAGTGSYEQYF
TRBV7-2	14	CASKRELSTDTQYF
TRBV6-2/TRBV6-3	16	CASSYSYVSSYSEQFF
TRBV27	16	CASRRILSGGPSEQYF
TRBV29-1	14	CSVVWADAGDTQYF
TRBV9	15	CASSGTGRSATEAFF
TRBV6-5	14	CASSIGGESYEQYF
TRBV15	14	CATKVDRGPTEAFF
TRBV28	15	CASLGEVSSYNEQFF
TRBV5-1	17	CASSFNRLAGYQETQYF
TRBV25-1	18	CASSDRGGRTRRTDTQYF
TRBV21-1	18	CASSNTRGACSHNYGYTF
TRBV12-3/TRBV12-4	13	CASIRGRGTEAFF
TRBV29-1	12	CSVDGAIGTQYF
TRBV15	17	CATSRDSGVATNEKLFF
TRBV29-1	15	CSVAGREGLYHEQFF
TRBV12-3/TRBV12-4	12	CASSPTPGEQYF
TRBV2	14	CASRYTGAKNIQYF
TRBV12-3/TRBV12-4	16	CASREGTGWANEKLFF
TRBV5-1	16	CASSLEPTSALRTQYF
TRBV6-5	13	CASSPTRGGGYTF
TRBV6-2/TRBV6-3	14	CASSSGLTGNEQFF
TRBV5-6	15	CASSQGQRIWEELFF
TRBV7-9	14	CASRATADGGKLFF
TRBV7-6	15	CASSFLESREGGYTF
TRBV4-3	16	CASSQAPGLVGSEQFF
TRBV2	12	CASSIQGETQYF
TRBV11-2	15	CASSPWFSGRDEQYF
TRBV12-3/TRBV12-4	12	CASSLVITEQYF
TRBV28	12	CASGRDGYGYTF
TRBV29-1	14	CSVEGGGLYNEQFF
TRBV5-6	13	CASSLVLENIQYF
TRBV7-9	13	CASSGRASTEAFF
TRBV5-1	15	CASSPAGMKNTEAFF
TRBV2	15	CASSEPPVDVDTQYF
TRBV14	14	CASSQMHQAEKLFF
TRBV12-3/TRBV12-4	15	CASSLGYRDKDGYTF
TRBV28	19	CASSLLTARRDGSYNEQFF
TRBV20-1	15	CSARDLTGETGELFF
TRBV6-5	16	CASSYSARGLNTEAFF
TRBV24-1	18	CATSDPRWREMSTDTQYF
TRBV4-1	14	CASSQDLGEYGYTF
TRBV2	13	CATQQGEGYGYTF
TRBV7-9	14	CASSLWDTYYEQYF
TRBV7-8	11	CASTSGYGYTF
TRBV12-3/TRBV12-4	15	CASRPGELWNNEQFF
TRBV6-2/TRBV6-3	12	CASSQEYYEQYF
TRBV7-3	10	CASNHYEQYF
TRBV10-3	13	CAIRGQGDGEQYF
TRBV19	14	CASSMLNPNYGYTF
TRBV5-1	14	CASSLAVGANEQYF
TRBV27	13	CATAPGALGVLTF